This T cell receptor beta chain was identified during a study of metastatic and nonmetastatic thyroid tumors. Findings and caveats of the study: In blood and tumor, TCR beta diversity was reportedly significantly higher in malignant thyroid tumors than in benign nodules.

V lost 1 base to trimming and J lost 7 bases; unmatched junction nucleotides: 12. In germline, CDR1 is MGHDK, CDR2 SYGVNS. The CDR3 contains 17 residues. Treatment of any kind had been given to no patient before thyroid surgery. As originally analysed: Across clinicopathological groups, CDR3 differences served as the basis for building a distant-metastasis classifier for papillary thyroid cancer. Through MiXCR, TCRdb re-clonotyped the PCR reads. These V and J calls are TCRdb output, not the study's own analysis. The sample lists around 50,000 clones, approximately 24% seen once, with 3% to 4% in the top ten. This clone was observed many times. Its antigen is unidentified.

This chain connects TRBV25-1 to TRBJ1-4; 7 positions match TRBD1. This TCR derives from a male donor with papillary thyroid cancer or a benign thyroid nodule (not recorded which). Some clones in this sample may be carry-over from other donors' samples. The sample comprised blood. DNA for the CDR3: TGTGCCAGCAGTGAATTCAAGTTGGTAGGGGGCGGTGAAAAACTGTTTTTT. Translating gives CASSEFKLVGGGEKLFF.